The source of this T cell receptor (beta chain) is a study of monozygotic twins with inflammatory bowel disease. Germline V lookup: CDR1 SGHRS, CDR2 YFSETQ. This CDR3 is built from 14 residues. As concerns this clonotype: Its antigen is not known.

Broader study findings: Patient repertoire variability may have increased through differing immunosuppressive treatments. Compared with healthy twins, IBD patients shared fewer clonotypes with others, especially with disease activity.

Incorporation of UMIs carrying a 6-nucleotide sample barcode was performed by template switching. Each CDR3 protein gets one entry in TCRdb, which reprocessed the 5' RACE reads and gives no DNA. This table holds just over 300,000 distinct CDR3 sequences. The origin of this receptor is a human donor with ulcerative colitis or Crohn's disease, or a healthy co-twin of an affected twin (not recorded which). The V gene is TRBV5-1, the J gene TRBJ2-7; no DNA is available, so the TRBD1 call from TCRdb remains unchecked. The specimen sequenced was blood. The CDR3 region is CASRQQDRSYEQYF.